These 2 T cell receptor beta chains were sequenced from one sample in a study of T cells in Graves' hyperthyroidism and ophthalmopathy (dated by TCRdb to the late 2010s). The protocol used for the library was multiplex PCR. Sequencing instrument: Illumina HiSeq 2000. TCR beta CDR3 regions were amplified from RNA transcripts. The first round of RT-PCR for the TCR CDR3 was performed with the HTBI primer set and the Qiagen OneStep RT-PCR kit. Starting from the raw public reads, TCRdb applied fastp trimming at Q25, assembled clones with MiXCR and retained in-frame beta chains. Rows matching on CDR3 protein sequence are summarized as one entry with the most common DNA and genes. Here the sample has around 300,000 distinct CDR3 sequences; roughly 13% occur a single time. Of the sample, 34% falls within the top ten clones. Specimen: blood. All receptors come from a woman in her thirties or forties with Graves' ophthalmopathy.

This clonotype was counted ten times or more. The genes are TRBV5-1 and TRBJ1-1, with D perhaps TRBD1 (5 bases). The V end was cut by 4 bases, the J end by 6 bases, with 13 bases between. The CDR3 length is 13 residues. Germline values: CDR1 SGHRS, CDR2 YFSETQ. The CDR3 nucleotides are TGCGCCAGCAGCGACCATCAGGGAGCTGAAGCTTTCTTT. As protein: CASSDHQGAEAFF.

This clonotype was counted many times. The V gene is TRBV7-2, the J gene TRBJ2-7; 9 nucleotides align to TRBD2. The CDR3 runs to 13 residues. The V and J ends lost 4 bases and 6 bases, in that order; junction bases with no gene match: 4. Germline CDR1 reads SGHTA; CDR2 reads FQGNSA. CDR3 DNA: TGTGCCAGCAGCTCCCAGCGGGGGGCCGAGCAGTACTTC. It codes for CASSSQRGAEQYF.